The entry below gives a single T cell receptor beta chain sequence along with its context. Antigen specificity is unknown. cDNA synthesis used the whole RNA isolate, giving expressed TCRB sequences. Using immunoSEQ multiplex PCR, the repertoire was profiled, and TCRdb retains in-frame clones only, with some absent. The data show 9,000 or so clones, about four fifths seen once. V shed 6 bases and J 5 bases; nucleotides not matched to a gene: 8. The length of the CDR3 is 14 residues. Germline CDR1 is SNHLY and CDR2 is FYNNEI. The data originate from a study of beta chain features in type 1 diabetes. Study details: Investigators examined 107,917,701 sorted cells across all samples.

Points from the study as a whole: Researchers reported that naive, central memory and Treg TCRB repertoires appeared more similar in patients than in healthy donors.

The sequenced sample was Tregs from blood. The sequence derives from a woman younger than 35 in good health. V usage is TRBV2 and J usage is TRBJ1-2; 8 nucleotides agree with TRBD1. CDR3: CASRLDRVLYGYTF. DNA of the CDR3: TGTGCCAGCAGGTTGGACAGGGTATTGTATGGCTACACCTTC.